These 18 T cell receptor beta chains originate from one sample sequenced in a study of blood T cell repertoires in COVID-19. TCRdb's table, derived via immunoSEQ multiplex PCR, lists solely in-frame clones and lacks some. The sample lists tens of thousands of clones, 65% to 90% occurring once. The sample was peripheral blood. Receptors originate from a human donor in a cohort sampled during active COVID-19.

The J gene is TRBJ2-7, the V gene TRBV5-1, with TRBD1 matching 10 bases. The V and J ends lost 3 bases and 3 bases, in that order; junction bases with no gene match: 3. The CDR3 loop spans 14 amino acids. The germline V gene has CDR1 SGHRS and CDR2 YFSETQ. The CDR3 reads CASSSTGGSYEQYF. CDR3 nucleotide sequence: TGCGCCAGCAGCTCGACAGGGGGCAGCTACGAGCAGTACTTC.

The chain has TRBV7-2 and TRBJ2-7; maybe TRBD2 (5 bases). Trimming stripped 3 bases from V and 3 bases from J, with 18 bases between. This CDR3 spans 16 amino acids. Germline CDR1 is SGHTA and CDR2 is FQGNSA. The CDR3 loop is CASSLFKESEVYEQYF. The CDR3 DNA follows: TGTGCCAGCAGCTTGTTCAAGGAGTCGGAGGTCTACGAGCAGTACTTC.

The rearrangement uses TRBV20-1 and TRBJ2-2; D is perhaps TRBD1 (6 bases). Germline V gene data show CDR1 as DFQATT and CDR2 as SNEGSKA (reference sequence). This CDR3 has 15 amino acids. Trimming stripped 3 bases from V and 0 bases from J, with 11 bases between. Written as DNA, the CDR3 is TGCAGTGCTAGTTACAGGGATGCGAACACCGGGGAGCTGTTTTTT. Its protein product is CSASYRDANTGELFF.

The V call is TRBV30, the J call TRBJ1-1; no reliable D call. Germline assignment: CDR1 GTSNPN and CDR2 SVGIG (reference sequence). The CDR3 has 13 amino acids. The germline V and J ends were trimmed by 2 bases and 4 bases, with 11 bases remaining between them. CDR3 residues: CAWSFKEVTEAFF. The CDR3 DNA reads as TGTGCCTGGAGTTTCAAGGAGGTCACTGAAGCTTTCTTT. Filled out from reference TRBV30 and TRBJ1-1, the complete variable domain reads SQTIHQWPATLVQPVGSPLSLECTVEGTSNPNLYWYRQAAGRGLQLLFYSVGIGQISSEVPQNLSASRPQDRQFILSSKKLLLSDSGFYLCAWSFKEVTEAFFGQGTRLTVV.

The sample holds one count of this clone. This CDR3 reads CATAGGVNGEQFF. The CDR3 DNA is TGTGCCACCGCGGGGGGGGTTAACGGGGAGCAGTTCTTC. This sequence joins TRBV24-1 and TRBJ2-1; 9 bases align to TRBD2. CDR3 length: 13 residues. After removal of 9 bases from V and 10 bases from J, the junction contained 9 bases not matched to a gene. Germline-derived CDR1 and CDR2 are KGHDR and SFDVKD.

V is TRBV28 and J is TRBJ2-5, with TRBD2 identical over 7 bases. The junction had 17 bases not matched to a gene; V was cut back by 3 bases and J by 4 bases. CDR1 MDHEN and CDR2 SYDVKM come from the germline V gene. This CDR3 region has 18 residues. CDR3 DNA sequence: TGTGCCAGCAGTTTGCTGGCGGGGGTAGACTATGTGGGAGAGACCCAGTACTTC. Amino acid sequence: CASSLLAGVDYVGETQYF. Based on the CDR3 plus reference TRBV28 and TRBJ2-5, the full variable domain is DVKVTQSSRYLVKRTGEKVFLECVQDMDHENMFWYRQDPGLGLRLIYFSYDVKMKEKGDIPEGYSVSREKKERFSLILESASTNQTSMYLCASSLLAGVDYVGETQYFGPGTRLLVL.

The CDR3, as DNA: TGTGCCAGCAGTTACTCACAGTATAGCGGCCAGTTCTTC. Amino acid sequence: CASSYSQYSGQFF. V usage is TRBV11-3 and J usage is TRBJ2-1; weak D call: TRBD2 (6 bases). V lost 6 bases to trimming and J lost 13 bases, with 19 bases between them. In germline, CDR1 is SGHNT, CDR2 YENEEA. The CDR3 length is 13 residues.

The chain couples TRBV5-4 to TRBJ1-1; 8 bases fit TRBD1. Unmatched junction bases numbered 8, after V lost 5 bases and J lost 11 bases. Germline loops: CDR1 SGHNT, CDR2 YYREEE (reference sequence). The CDR3 is made up of 12 amino acids. The CDR3 region is CASSPGGLVAFF. CDR3 bases: TGTGCCAGCAGTCCAGGGGGCCTAGTGGCTTTCTTT.

The J gene is TRBJ1-6, the V gene TRBV11-2; 9 positions match TRBD1. Germline V lookup: CDR1 SGHAT, CDR2 FQNNGV. The CDR3 has 14 residues. J lost 7 bases, V lost 6 bases, and 4 bases had no gene match. CDR3 protein: CASSSGTGNSPLHF. The CDR3 DNA reads as TGTGCCAGCAGTTCCGGGACAGGGAATTCACCCCTCCACTTT.

This chain connects TRBV5-8 to TRBJ1-2, with 9 positions matching TRBD1. V was clipped by 4 bases and J by 6 bases; unmatched bases: 7. Germline V CDR1 and CDR2: SGHTS, YDEGEE. The CDR3 consists of 14 residues. CDR3 coding DNA: TGTGCCAGCAGCGGTTACAGGGGGCGGAATGGCTACACCTTC. Translated, it gives CASSGYRGRNGYTF.

The V call is TRBV6-5, the J call TRBJ1-3; D ambiguous. The CDR3 covers 12 residues. Trimming left V 6 bases short and J 0 bases short, with 3 bases between. The germline V gene has CDR1 MNHEY and CDR2 SVGAGI. The CDR3 DNA is TGTGCCAGCAGCGGCTCTGGAAACACCATATATTTT. Translated, it gives CASSGSGNTIYF.

The V and J genes are TRBV24-1 and TRBJ2-7, with D tentatively TRBD1 (7 bases). The CDR3 is 15 residues long. Germline V CDR1 and CDR2: KGHDR, SFDVKD. The V end lost 4 bases, the J end lost 2 bases, and 14 bases lay between the germline ends. In DNA form, the CDR3 reads TGTGCCACCAGTGACCGGACAGGAGGGACCTACGAGCAGTACTTC. Protein: CATSDRTGGTYEQYF.

The rearrangement joins TRBV14 to TRBJ1-6, with 8 bases matching TRBD1. Per germline, CDR1 SGHDN and CDR2 FVKESK. The CDR3 has 18 residues. Germline trimming cut 0 bases from V and 8 bases from J; bases unmatched to any gene: 12. As DNA, the CDR3 is TGTGCCAGCAGCCAAGATCCTCCAGGGGGCTTCCCCTATTCACCCCTCCACTTT. Encoded protein: CASSQDPPGGFPYSPLHF.

V is TRBV9 and J is TRBJ2-7; perhaps TRBD1 as D (6 bases). V lost 2 bases and J 0 bases, leaving 12 bases between the germline ends. The CDR3 has 15 amino acids. The germline gives CDR1 SGDLS, CDR2 YYNGEE. The chain's CDR3 is CASSVSGEPSYEQYF. CDR3 sequence (DNA): TGTGCCAGCAGCGTCTCAGGGGAACCCTCCTACGAGCAGTACTTC. Looking up the rest from reference TRBV9 and TRBJ2-7 gives the full variable domain: DSGVTQTPKHLITATGQRVTLRCSPRSGDLSVYWYQQSLDQGLQFLIQYYNGEERAKGNILERFSAQQFPDLHSELNLSSLELGDSALYFCASSVSGEPSYEQYFGPGTRLTVT.

The J gene is TRBJ2-7, the V gene TRBV10-3, with no clear D. V shed 3 bases and J shed 0 bases, with 3 bases lying between them. This CDR3 has 12 amino acids. Germline V lookup: CDR1 ENHRY, CDR2 SYGVKD. The CDR3 reads CAISDNSYEQYF. The CDR3 DNA follows: TGTGCCATCAGTGACAACTCCTACGAGCAGTACTTC.

The V gene is TRBV30, the J gene TRBJ2-7; 10 bases are shared with TRBD1. The CDR3 spans 16 residues. Per germline, CDR1 GTSNPN and CDR2 SVGIG (reference sequence). V lost 0 bases, J lost 1 base, and 6 bases stayed unmatched. Here the CDR3 DNA reads TGTGCCTGGAGTGTTGGACAGGGGGTTCTTTCCTACGAGCAGTACTTC. It is translated as CAWSVGQGVLSYEQYF.

The V call is TRBV6-2 or TRBV6-3, the J call TRBJ1-4; weak D call: TRBD1 (5 bases). The CDR3 runs 14 residues. The germline CDR1 and CDR2 sequences are MNHEY and SVGEGT. Between the trimmed V and J ends, which lost 5 bases and 6 bases, there was a span of 13 bases. The CDR3 DNA follows: TGTGCCAGCAGTGACTGGGGCCGGGATGAAAAACTGTTTTTT. Translated: CASSDWGRDEKLFF.

The chain has TRBV7-3 and TRBJ2-1; perhaps TRBD2 as D (7 bases). The CDR3 is 17 residues long. The ends were cut back, 7 bases at V and 2 bases at J, with 21 bases in the middle. Germline V gene sequence: CDR1 SGHTA, CDR2 FQGTGA. The CDR3 DNA follows: TGTGCCAGCAACGAGGGTTTGGCGGGGGCCGCCTACAATGAGCAGTTCTTC. It specifies CASNEGLAGAAYNEQFF.